The present T cell receptor beta chain was sequenced within a study of T cell repertoires in cytomegalovirus infection. Overall study context: CMV infection and matching HLA type were both indicated by public TCR beta signatures.

Note on this clonotype: Its specificity is unknown.

The CDR3 runs to 15 residues. V was cut by 7 bases and J by 0 bases, with 13 bases left in between. CDR1 is LNHDA and CDR2 is SQIVND in the germline V gene (reference sequence). Via MiXCR, TCRdb re-called the reads, giving one row per CDR3 protein. Among 600,000 to 700,000 distinct CDR3 sequences listed, around 35% were seen once. The specimen comprised cultured PBMCs, sampled from culture after CMV antigen stimulation. The chain combines TRBV19 with TRBJ1-5; D uncertain. The receptor comes from a human donor in good health (CMV status not recorded). Some clones in this sample may be carry-over from other donors' samples. CDR3 residues: CASTYGSYSNQPQHF. DNA of the CDR3: TGTGCCAGTACCTATGGGTCCTATAGCAATCAGCCCCAGCATTTT. The full variable domain, completed using reference TRBV19 and TRBJ1-5, is DGGITQSPKYLFRKEGQNVTLSCEQNLNHDAMYWYRQDPGQGLRLIYYSQIVNDFQKGDIAEGYSVSREKKESFPLTVTSAQKNPTAFYLCASTYGSYSNQPQHFGDGTRLSIL.